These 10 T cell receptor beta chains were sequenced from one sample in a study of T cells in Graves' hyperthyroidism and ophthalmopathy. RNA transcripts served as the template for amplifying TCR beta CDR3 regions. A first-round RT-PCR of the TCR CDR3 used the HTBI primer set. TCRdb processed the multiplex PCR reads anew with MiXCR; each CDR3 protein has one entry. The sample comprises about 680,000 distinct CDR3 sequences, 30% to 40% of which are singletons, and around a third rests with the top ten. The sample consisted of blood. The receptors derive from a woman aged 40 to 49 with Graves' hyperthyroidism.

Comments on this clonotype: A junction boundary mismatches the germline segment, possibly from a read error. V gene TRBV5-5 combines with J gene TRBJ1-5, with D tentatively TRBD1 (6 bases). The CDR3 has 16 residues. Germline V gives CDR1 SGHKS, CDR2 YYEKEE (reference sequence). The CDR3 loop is CASSQDYGDTYQPQHF. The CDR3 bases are TGCGCCAGCAGCCAAGATTACGGGGACACTTATCAGCCCCAGCATTTT.

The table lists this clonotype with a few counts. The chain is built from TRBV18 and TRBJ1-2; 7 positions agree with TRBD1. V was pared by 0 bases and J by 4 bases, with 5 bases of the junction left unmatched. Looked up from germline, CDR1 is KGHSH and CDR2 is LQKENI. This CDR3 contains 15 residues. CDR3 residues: CASSPPGDSIYGYTF. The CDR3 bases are TGTGCCAGCTCACCACCCGGGGACAGTATCTATGGCTACACCTTC.

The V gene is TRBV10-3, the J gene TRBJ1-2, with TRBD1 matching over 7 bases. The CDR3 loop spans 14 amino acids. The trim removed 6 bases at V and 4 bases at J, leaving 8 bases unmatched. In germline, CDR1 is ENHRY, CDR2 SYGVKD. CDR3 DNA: TGTGCCATCAGGGGAGGGGACAGACTCTATGGCTACACCTTC. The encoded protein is CAIRGGDRLYGYTF.

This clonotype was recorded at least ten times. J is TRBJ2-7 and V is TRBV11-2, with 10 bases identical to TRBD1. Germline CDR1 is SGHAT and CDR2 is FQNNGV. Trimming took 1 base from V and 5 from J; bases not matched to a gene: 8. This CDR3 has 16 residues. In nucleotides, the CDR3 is TGTGCCAGCAGCTTAGCGTCCGGGACAGGGGTAGACGAGCAGTACTTC. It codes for CASSLASGTGVDEQYF.

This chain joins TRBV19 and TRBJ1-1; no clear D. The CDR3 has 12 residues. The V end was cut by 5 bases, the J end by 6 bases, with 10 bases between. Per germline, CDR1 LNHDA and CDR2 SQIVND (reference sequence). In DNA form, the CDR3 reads TGTGCCAGTAGTTTCCCAGGTTCTGAAGCTTTCTTT. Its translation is CASSFPGSEAFF.

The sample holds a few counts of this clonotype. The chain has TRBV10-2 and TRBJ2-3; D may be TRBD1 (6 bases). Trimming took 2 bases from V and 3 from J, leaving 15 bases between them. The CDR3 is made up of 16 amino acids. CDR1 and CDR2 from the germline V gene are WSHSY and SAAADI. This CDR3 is CASSEATARGTDTQYF. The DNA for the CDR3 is TGCGCCAGCAGTGAGGCCACAGCAAGGGGGACAGATACGCAGTATTTT.

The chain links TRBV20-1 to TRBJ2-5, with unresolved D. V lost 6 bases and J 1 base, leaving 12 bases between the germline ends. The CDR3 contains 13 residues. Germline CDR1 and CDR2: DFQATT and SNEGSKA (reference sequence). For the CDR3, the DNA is TGCAGTGCATCGACAAGCCCCCAAGAGACCCAGTACTTC. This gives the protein CSASTSPQETQYF.

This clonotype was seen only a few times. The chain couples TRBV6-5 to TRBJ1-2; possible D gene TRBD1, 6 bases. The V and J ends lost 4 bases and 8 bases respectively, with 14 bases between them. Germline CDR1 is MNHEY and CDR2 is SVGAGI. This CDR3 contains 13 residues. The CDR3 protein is CASSLTPGAGYTF. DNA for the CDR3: TGTGCCAGCAGTTTAACCCCAGGGGCCGGCTACACCTTC.

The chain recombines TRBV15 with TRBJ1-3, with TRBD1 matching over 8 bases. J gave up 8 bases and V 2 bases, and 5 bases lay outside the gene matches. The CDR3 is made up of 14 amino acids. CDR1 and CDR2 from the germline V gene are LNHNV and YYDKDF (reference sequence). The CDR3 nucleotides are TGTGCCACCAGCAGAAGGGACAGGTTGGACACCATATATTTT. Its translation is CATSRRDRLDTIYF.

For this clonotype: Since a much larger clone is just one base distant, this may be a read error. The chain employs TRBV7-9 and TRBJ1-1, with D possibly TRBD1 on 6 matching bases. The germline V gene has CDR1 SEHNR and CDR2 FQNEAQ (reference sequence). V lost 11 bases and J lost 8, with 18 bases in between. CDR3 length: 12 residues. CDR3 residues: CAGIRGGQEAFF. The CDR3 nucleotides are TGTGCCGGCATCCGGGGAGGACAGGAAGCTTTCTTT.